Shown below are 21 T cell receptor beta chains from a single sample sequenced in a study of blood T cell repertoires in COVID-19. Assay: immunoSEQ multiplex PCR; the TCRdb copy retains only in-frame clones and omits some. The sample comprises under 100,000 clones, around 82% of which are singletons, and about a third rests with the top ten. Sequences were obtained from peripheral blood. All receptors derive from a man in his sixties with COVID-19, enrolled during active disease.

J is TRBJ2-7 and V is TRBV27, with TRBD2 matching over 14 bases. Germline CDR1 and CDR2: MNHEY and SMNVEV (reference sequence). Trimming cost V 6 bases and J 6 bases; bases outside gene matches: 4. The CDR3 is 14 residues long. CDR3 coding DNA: TGTGCCAGCAGGGGACTAGCGGGAGTCGGCGAGCAGTACTTC. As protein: CASRGLAGVGEQYF.

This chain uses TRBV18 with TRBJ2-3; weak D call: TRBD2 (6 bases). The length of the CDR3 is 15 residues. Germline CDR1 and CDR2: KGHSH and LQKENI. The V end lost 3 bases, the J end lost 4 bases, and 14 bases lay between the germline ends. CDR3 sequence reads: CASSPLTRVADTQYF. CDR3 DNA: TGTGCCAGCTCACCCTTGACTAGAGTAGCAGATACGCAGTATTTT.

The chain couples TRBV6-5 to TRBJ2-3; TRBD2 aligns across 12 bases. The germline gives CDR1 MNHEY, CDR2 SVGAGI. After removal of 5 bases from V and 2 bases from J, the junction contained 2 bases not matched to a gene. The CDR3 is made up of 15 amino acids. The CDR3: CASSPSGGATDTQYF. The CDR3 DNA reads TGTGCCAGCAGTCCTAGCGGGGGGGCCACAGATACGCAGTATTTT.

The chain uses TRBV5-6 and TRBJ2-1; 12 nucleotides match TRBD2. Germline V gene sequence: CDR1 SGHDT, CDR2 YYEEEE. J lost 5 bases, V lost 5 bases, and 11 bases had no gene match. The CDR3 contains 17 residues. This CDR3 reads CASSPGLAGFHNNEQFF. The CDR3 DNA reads TGTGCCAGCAGTCCAGGACTAGCGGGATTCCATAACAATGAGCAGTTCTTC.

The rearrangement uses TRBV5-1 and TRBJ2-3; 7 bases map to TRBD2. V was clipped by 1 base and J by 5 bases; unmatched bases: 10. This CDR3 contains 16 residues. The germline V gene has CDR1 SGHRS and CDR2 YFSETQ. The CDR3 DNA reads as TGCGCCAGCAGCTTGACGGGAGGTGGGTCACAAGATACGCAGTATTTT. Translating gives CASSLTGGGSQDTQYF.

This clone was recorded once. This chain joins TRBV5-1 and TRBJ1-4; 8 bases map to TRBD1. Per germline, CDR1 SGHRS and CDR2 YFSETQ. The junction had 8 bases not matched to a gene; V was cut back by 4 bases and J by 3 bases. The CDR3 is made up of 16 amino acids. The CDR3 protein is CASSLLGQGANEKLFF. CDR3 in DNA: TGCGCCAGCAGCCTCTTAGGACAGGGCGCTAATGAAAAACTGTTTTTT. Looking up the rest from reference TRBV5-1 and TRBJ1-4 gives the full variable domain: KAGVTQTPRYLIKTRGQQVTLSCSPISGHRSVSWYQQTPGQGLQFLFEYFSETQRNKGNFPGRFSGRQFSNSRSEMNVSTLELGDSALYLCASSLLGQGANEKLFFGSGTQLSVL.

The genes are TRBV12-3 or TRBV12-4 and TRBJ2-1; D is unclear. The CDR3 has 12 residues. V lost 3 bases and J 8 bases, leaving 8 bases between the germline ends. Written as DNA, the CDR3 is TGTGCCAGCAGTTTCTTAGTGCATGAGCAGTTCTTC. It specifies CASSFLVHEQFF.

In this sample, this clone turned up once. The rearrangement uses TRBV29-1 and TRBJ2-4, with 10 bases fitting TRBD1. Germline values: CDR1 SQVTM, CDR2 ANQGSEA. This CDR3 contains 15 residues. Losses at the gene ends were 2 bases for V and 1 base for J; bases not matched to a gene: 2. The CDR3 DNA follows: TGCAGCGTTGAAACGGGACAGGGGGCCAAAAACATTCAGTACTTC. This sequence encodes CSVETGQGAKNIQYF. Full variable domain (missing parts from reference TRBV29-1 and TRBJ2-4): SAVISQKPSRDICQRGTSLTIQCQVDSQVTMMFWYRQQPGQSLTLIATANQGSEATYESGFVIDKFPISRPNLTFSTLTVSNMSPEDSSIYLCSVETGQGAKNIQYFGAGTRLSVL.

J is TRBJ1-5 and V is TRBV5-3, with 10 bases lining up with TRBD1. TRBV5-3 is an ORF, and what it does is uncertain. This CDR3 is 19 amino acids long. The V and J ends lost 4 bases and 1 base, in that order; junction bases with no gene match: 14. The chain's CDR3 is CARSNHDRGRNLSNQPQHF. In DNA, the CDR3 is TGTGCCAGAAGCAACCACGACAGGGGGCGCAACCTGAGCAATCAGCCCCAGCATTTT.

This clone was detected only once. Here the CDR3 DNA reads TGTGCCAGCAGAGGACAGACGAACACCGGGGAGCTGTTTTTT. It codes for CASRGQTNTGELFF. The chain recombines TRBV7-8 with TRBJ2-2; a possible D gene is TRBD1 (6 bases). V lost 6 bases, J lost 0 bases, and 8 bases lay in between. The CDR3 runs to 14 residues. Germline CDR1 and CDR2: SGHVS and FQNEAQ.

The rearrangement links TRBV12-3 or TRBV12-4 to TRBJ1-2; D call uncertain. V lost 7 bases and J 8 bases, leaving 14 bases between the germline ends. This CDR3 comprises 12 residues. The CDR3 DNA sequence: TGTGCCAGCACCCCGTTGTCGGGAGGCTACACCTTC. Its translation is CASTPLSGGYTF.

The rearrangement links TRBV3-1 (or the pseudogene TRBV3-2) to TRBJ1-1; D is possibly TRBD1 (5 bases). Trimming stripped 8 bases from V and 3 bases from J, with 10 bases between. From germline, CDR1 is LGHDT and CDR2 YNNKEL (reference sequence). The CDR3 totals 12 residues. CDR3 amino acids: CASGSRDTEAFF. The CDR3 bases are TGTGCCAGCGGTTCCAGGGACACTGAAGCTTTCTTT.

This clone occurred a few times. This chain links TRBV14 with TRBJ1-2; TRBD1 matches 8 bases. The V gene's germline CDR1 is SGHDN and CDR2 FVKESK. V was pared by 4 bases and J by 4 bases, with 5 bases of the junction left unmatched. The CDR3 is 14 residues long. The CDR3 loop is CASSRVTGGYGYTF. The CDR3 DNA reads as TGTGCCAGCAGCCGAGTTACAGGGGGCTATGGCTACACCTTC.

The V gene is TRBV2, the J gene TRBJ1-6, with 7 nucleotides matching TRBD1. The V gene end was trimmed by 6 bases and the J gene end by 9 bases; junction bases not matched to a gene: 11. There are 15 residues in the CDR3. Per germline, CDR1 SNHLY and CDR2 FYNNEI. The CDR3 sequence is CASRHPTGDGSPLHF. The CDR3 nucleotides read TGTGCCAGCAGACACCCAACAGGGGATGGTTCACCCCTCCACTTT.

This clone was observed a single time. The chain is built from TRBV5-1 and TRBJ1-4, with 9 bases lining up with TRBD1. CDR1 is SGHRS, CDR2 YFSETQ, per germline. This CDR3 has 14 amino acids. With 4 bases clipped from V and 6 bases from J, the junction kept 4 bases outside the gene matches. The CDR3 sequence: CASSRWTGDEKLFF. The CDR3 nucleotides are TGCGCCAGCAGCCGATGGACAGGGGATGAAAAACTGTTTTTT.

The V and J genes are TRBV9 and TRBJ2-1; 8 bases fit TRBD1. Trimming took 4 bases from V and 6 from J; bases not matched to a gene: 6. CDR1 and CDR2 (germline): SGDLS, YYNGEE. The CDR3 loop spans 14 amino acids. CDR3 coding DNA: TGTGCCAGCAGCCCAACCACAGGGGGCAATGAGCAGTTCTTC. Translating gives CASSPTTGGNEQFF. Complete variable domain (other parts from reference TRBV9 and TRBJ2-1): DSGVTQTPKHLITATGQRVTLRCSPRSGDLSVYWYQQSLDQGLQFLIQYYNGEERAKGNILERFSAQQFPDLHSELNLSSLELGDSALYFCASSPTTGGNEQFFGPGTRLTVL.

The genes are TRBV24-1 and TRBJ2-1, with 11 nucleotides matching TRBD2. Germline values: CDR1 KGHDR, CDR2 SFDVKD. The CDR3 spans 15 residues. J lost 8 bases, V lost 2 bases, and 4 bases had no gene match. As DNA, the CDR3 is TGTGCCACCAGTGATTACGGGACTAGCGGAGATGAGCAGTTCTTC. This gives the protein CATSDYGTSGDEQFF.

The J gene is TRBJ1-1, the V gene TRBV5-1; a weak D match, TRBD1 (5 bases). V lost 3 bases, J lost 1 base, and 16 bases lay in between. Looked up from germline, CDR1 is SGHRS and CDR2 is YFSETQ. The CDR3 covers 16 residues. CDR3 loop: CASSSEWGRANTEAFF. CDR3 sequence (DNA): TGCGCCAGCAGCTCGGAGTGGGGCCGAGCGAACACTGAAGCTTTCTTT. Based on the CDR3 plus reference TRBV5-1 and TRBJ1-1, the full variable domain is KAGVTQTPRYLIKTRGQQVTLSCSPISGHRSVSWYQQTPGQGLQFLFEYFSETQRNKGNFPGRFSGRQFSNSRSEMNVSTLELGDSALYLCASSSEWGRANTEAFFGQGTRLTVV.

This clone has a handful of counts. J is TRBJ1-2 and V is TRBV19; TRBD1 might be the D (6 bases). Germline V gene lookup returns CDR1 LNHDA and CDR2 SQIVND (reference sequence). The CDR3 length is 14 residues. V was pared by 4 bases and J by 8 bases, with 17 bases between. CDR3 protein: CASSNLRTAEGYTF. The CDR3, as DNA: TGTGCCAGTAGTAACCTCAGGACAGCAGAAGGCTACACCTTC.

DNA of the CDR3: TGTGCCAGCAGTGAATATAGGAAGGGACAGGGGAACACTGAAGCTTTCTTT. Protein: CASSEYRKGQGNTEAFF. The rearrangement uses TRBV25-1 and TRBJ1-1, with 9 bases that match TRBD1. The CDR3 has 17 residues. The germline gives CDR1 MGHDK, CDR2 SYGVNS. Trimming at V came to 0 bases and at J to 1 base, leaving 6 bases not matched to a gene.

This chain's CDR3 is CASREDSLEAFF. As DNA, the CDR3 is TGTGCCAGCAGAGAGGACAGTCTGGAAGCTTTCTTT. The V call is TRBV6-5, the J call TRBJ1-1, with D possibly matching TRBD1 (6 bases). Germline V gene sequence: CDR1 MNHEY, CDR2 SVGAGI. The CDR3 totals 12 residues. V dropped 6 bases and J dropped 8 bases, with 13 bases sitting between them.